The 26 T cell receptor beta chains below come from one sample, sequenced in a study of lymphopenia after photon versus proton radiotherapy. Sequencing used immunoSEQ multiplex PCR; TCRdb keeps in-frame clones, though not all of them. The sample lists around 26,000 clones, about 82% occurring once. Sequences were derived from peripheral blood, sampled from a patient treated with proton-based radiotherapy. All receptors come from a woman in her sixties or seventies with pancreatic cancer.

The rearrangement joins TRBV28 to TRBJ1-6; D perhaps matches TRBD1 (6 bases). The CDR3 has 13 residues. Trimming cost V 7 bases and J 10 bases, with 14 bases left between them. The V gene's germline CDR1 is MDHEN and CDR2 SYDVKM. The CDR3 spells CASNPDRVSPLHF. CDR3 DNA sequence: TGTGCCAGCAACCCGGACAGAGTGTCACCCCTCCACTTT.

The J gene is TRBJ2-7, the V gene TRBV4-3; D is unclear. This CDR3 is built from 16 residues. V shed 1 base and J shed 1 base, with 14 bases lying between them. Germline CDR1 reads LGHNA; CDR2 reads YSLEER. As DNA, the CDR3 is TGCGCCAGCAGCCAAGTTGCGAGTCTAGGGTCCTACGAGCAGTACTTC. Its protein product is CASSQVASLGSYEQYF.

The sample holds one count of this clone. This chain connects TRBV30 to TRBJ1-3; D gene unclear. The CDR3 extends over 12 amino acids. Germline CDR1 is GTSNPN and CDR2 is SVGIG (reference sequence). V was pared by 3 bases and J by 5 bases, with 8 bases between. The CDR3: CAWRIARNTIYF. CDR3 in DNA: TGTGCCTGGAGAATTGCTCGAAACACCATATATTTT.

V is TRBV7-2 and J is TRBJ2-1; no clear D gene. Trimming took off 4 bases at V and 0 bases at J, with 10 bases between the two ends. CDR1 SGHTA and CDR2 FQGNSA come from the germline V gene. The CDR3 sequence is 15 residues long. The CDR3 DNA follows: TGTGCCAGCAGCTCCAAATTAAGCTCCTACAATGAGCAGTTCTTC. Protein product: CASSSKLSSYNEQFF.

The V gene is TRBV27, the J gene TRBJ2-1, with no clear D. The germline CDR1 and CDR2 sequences are MNHEY and SMNVEV (reference sequence). This CDR3 region has 13 residues. The V end was cut by 4 bases, the J end by 7 bases, with 11 bases between. In nucleotides, the CDR3 is TGTGCCAGCAGTTGGGCCCTTGGAAATGAGCAGTTCTTC. This gives the protein CASSWALGNEQFF.

The rearrangement joins TRBV6-1 to TRBJ2-3, with D perhaps assigned TRBD1 or TRBD2 (5 bases each). Germline CDR1 MNHNS, CDR2 SASEGT. V was shortened by 7 bases and J by 6 bases, with 17 bases between the two germline ends. The CDR3 covers 14 residues. The CDR3 DNA reads TGTGCCAGCATCCCGGGACGGCCACTCGATACGCAGTATTTT. Encoded protein: CASIPGRPLDTQYF.

The gene calls are TRBV5-1 and TRBJ2-3, with 10 bases aligning to TRBD2. This CDR3 is built from 15 residues. V dropped 3 bases and J dropped 2; count of bases not matched to a gene: 3. Germline values: CDR1 SGHRS, CDR2 YFSETQ. The CDR3 sequence is CASSSSGSYTDTQYF. The CDR3 DNA sequence: TGCGCCAGCAGCTCTAGCGGGAGCTACACAGATACGCAGTATTTT.

The chain couples TRBV5-1 to TRBJ2-7; D is ambiguous. The V gene lost 5 bases and the J gene lost 2 bases, with 11 bases spanning the gap. Germline V gives CDR1 SGHRS, CDR2 YFSETQ. The CDR3 length is 13 residues. The CDR3 region has the DNA TGCGCCAGCAGTTATACGAACACCTACGAGCAGTACTTC. This gives the protein CASSYTNTYEQYF.

This clone appeared a single time. This chain links TRBV4-3 with TRBJ1-3; D possibly corresponds to TRBD1 (6 bases). V was shortened by 1 base and J by 4 bases, with 14 bases between the two germline ends. CDR1 and CDR2 from the germline V gene are LGHNA and YSLEER. This CDR3 has 16 residues. CDR3 loop: CASSQGIGGSGNTIYF. CDR3 DNA sequence: TGCGCCAGCAGCCAAGGGATAGGGGGTTCAGGAAACACCATATATTTT.

This clone has just one count. V gene TRBV18 combines with J gene TRBJ2-1; 7 bases agree with TRBD1. Trimming at V came to 3 bases and at J to 9 bases, leaving 5 bases not matched to a gene. The CDR3 runs 13 residues. CDR1 KGHSH and CDR2 LQKENI come from the germline V gene. This chain's CDR3 is CASSPQTGIEQFF. The CDR3 DNA reads as TGTGCCAGCTCACCGCAGACAGGGATTGAGCAGTTCTTC. The full variable domain, its missing parts supplied by reference TRBV18 and TRBJ2-1, is NAGVMQNPRHLVRRRGQEARLRCSPMKGHSHVYWYRQLPEEGLKFMVYLQKENIIDESGMPKERFSAEFPKEGPSILRIQQVVRGDSAAYFCASSPQTGIEQFFGPGTRLTVL.

The chain carries TRBV19 and TRBJ1-2; D remains unclear. The ends were cut back, 3 bases at V and 10 bases at J, with 21 bases in the middle. Germline V gene sequence: CDR1 LNHDA, CDR2 SQIVND (reference sequence). The CDR3 is 15 residues long. As DNA, the CDR3 is TGTGCCAGTAGTATCCTCACTCTCCTCGGTCTCCACTACACCTTC. The encoded protein is CASSILTLLGLHYTF. Full variable domain (missing parts from reference TRBV19 and TRBJ1-2): DGGITQSPKYLFRKEGQNVTLSCEQNLNHDAMYWYRQDPGQGLRLIYYSQIVNDFQKGDIAEGYSVSREKKESFPLTVTSAQKNPTAFYLCASSILTLLGLHYTFGSGTRLTVV.

The V and J genes are TRBV27 and TRBJ2-3, with 8 bases aligning to TRBD1. The CDR3 spans 15 residues. Looked up from germline, CDR1 is MNHEY and CDR2 is SMNVEV (reference sequence). Trimming took 5 bases from V and 2 from J; bases not matched to a gene: 6. The CDR3 DNA follows: TGTGCCAGCAGTATAAGACAGGGGCTCACAGATACGCAGTATTTT. Its translation: CASSIRQGLTDTQYF.

The J gene is TRBJ2-7, the V gene TRBV6-1; D is uncertain. V lost 10 bases to trimming and J lost 2 bases, with 21 bases between them. The CDR3 covers 15 residues. Germline V gene data show CDR1 as MNHNS and CDR2 as SASEGT. CDR3 in amino acids: CATTTADIKTYEQYF. The CDR3 region has the DNA TGTGCCACAACGACGGCAGACATAAAAACCTACGAGCAGTACTTC.

The V and J genes are TRBV2 and TRBJ1-3; D call uncertain. Trimming stripped 6 bases from V and 2 bases from J, with 8 bases between. This CDR3 is 13 amino acids long. Germline CDR1 and CDR2: SNHLY and FYNNEI. CDR3 DNA sequence: TGTGCCAGCAGAGGGAGAGCTGGAAACACCATATATTTT. The encoded protein is CASRGRAGNTIYF.

This chain links TRBV7-2 with TRBJ1-1; D is uncertain. V was clipped by 6 bases and J by 1 base, with 9 bases between them. Germline CDR1 and CDR2: SGHTA and FQGNSA. The CDR3 spans 13 residues. CDR3 sequence reads: CASRPTRNTEAFF. For the CDR3, the DNA is TGTGCCAGCAGACCTACCAGGAACACTGAAGCTTTCTTT.

This clone was observed once. J is TRBJ1-2 and V is TRBV29-1; a possible D gene is TRBD1 (6 bases). This CDR3 region has 14 residues. V was clipped by 6 bases and J by 7 bases, with 21 bases between them. Germline values: CDR1 SQVTM, CDR2 ANQGSEA. DNA for the CDR3: TGCAGCGTCAGAAATTCCGGGACAATAAGTGGCTACACCTTC. Translation: CSVRNSGTISGYTF.

The J gene is TRBJ1-6, the V gene TRBV30, with 7 bases identical to TRBD1. V trimming: 4 bases; J trimming: 6 bases; junction bases outside the gene matches: 6. Germline values: CDR1 GTSNPN, CDR2 SVGIG (reference sequence). The CDR3 spans 14 residues. The CDR3 DNA follows: TGTGCCTGGACCCCAGGGGGAGTTAATTCACCCCTCCACTTT. Its translation is CAWTPGGVNSPLHF.

About this clone: This specimen includes other DNA sequences encoding the same CDR3. This chain joins TRBV28 and TRBJ2-2; tentatively, D is TRBD1 (5 bases). The CDR3 is 15 amino acids. V lost 6 bases, J lost 1 base, and 12 bases lay in between. Germline V gives CDR1 MDHEN, CDR2 SYDVKM. Written as DNA, the CDR3 is TGTGCCAGCAGGCCGACAGACCTGAACACCGGGGAGCTGTTTTTT. Its translation is CASRPTDLNTGELFF.

The count of this clone is one. The V and J genes are TRBV4-1 and TRBJ2-7; no clear D gene. The germline gives CDR1 MGHRA, CDR2 YSYEKL. V was clipped by 2 bases and J by 3 bases, with 8 bases between them. The CDR3 extends over 13 amino acids. The DNA for the CDR3 is TGCGCCAGCAGCCAAACGGAGAGCTACGAGCAGTACTTC. This translates into CASSQTESYEQYF.

The genes are TRBV11-2 and TRBJ2-7; 8 bases line up with TRBD1. Germline CDR1 is SGHAT and CDR2 is FQNNGV. This CDR3 is 13 amino acids long. V dropped 5 bases and J dropped 3; count of bases not matched to a gene: 3. The CDR3 region has the DNA TGTGCCAGCAGCATGGACAGGGACTACGAGCAGTACTTC. Its translation is CASSMDRDYEQYF. The complete variable domain, with remaining parts taken from reference TRBV11-2 and TRBJ2-7, reads EAGVAQSPRYKIIEKRQSVAFWCNPISGHATLYWYQQILGQGPKLLIQFQNNGVVDDSQLPKDRFSAERLKGVDSTLKIQPAKLEDSAVYLCASSMDRDYEQYFGPGTRLTVT.

This clone has only one observation. The chain employs TRBV7-2 and TRBJ2-7; 10 bases agree with TRBD1. V was pared by 1 base and J by 5 bases, with 8 bases of the junction left unmatched. CDR3 length: 16 amino acids. CDR1 is SGHTA and CDR2 is FQGNSA in the germline V gene. The CDR3 region has the DNA TGTGCCAGCAGCTTAGTATTGACAGGGGGCTCAAACGAGCAGTACTTC. Translation gives CASSLVLTGGSNEQYF.

This rearrangement joins TRBV7-2 to TRBJ1-1; no clear D gene. Germline values: CDR1 SGHTA, CDR2 FQGNSA. V lost 5 bases and J 0 bases, leaving 10 bases between the germline ends. There are 14 residues in the CDR3. The chain's CDR3 is CASSPQVMNTEAFF. The CDR3 DNA is TGTGCCAGCAGCCCGCAAGTTATGAACACTGAAGCTTTCTTT.

The gene calls are TRBV9 and TRBJ1-4, with 8 bases matching TRBD1. The CDR3 loop spans 15 amino acids. The V gene's germline CDR1 is SGDLS and CDR2 YYNGEE. The V gene end was trimmed by 1 base and the J gene end by 2 bases; junction bases not matched to a gene: 1. CDR3 protein: CASSVSGGTNEKLFF. CDR3 in DNA: TGTGCCAGCAGCGTATCAGGGGGCACTAATGAAAAACTGTTTTTT.

The rearrangement joins TRBV4-3 to TRBJ2-7; the D is unclear. CDR1 is LGHNA and CDR2 is YSLEER in the germline V gene. Trimming shortened V by 0 bases and J by 4 bases, and 7 bases separated the two germline ends. There are 13 residues in the CDR3. CDR3 bases: TGCGCCAGCAGCCAAGAGGTGAGTTACGAGCAGTACTTC. This sequence encodes CASSQEVSYEQYF.

This chain links TRBV18 with TRBJ1-1; no clear D. The CDR3 is 12 residues long. Trimming cost V 7 bases and J 7 bases, with 13 bases left between them. CDR1 KGHSH and CDR2 LQKENI come from the germline V gene. The CDR3 coding sequence is TGTGCCAGCTTAGCTTACGTCGGTGAAGCTTTCTTT. Translating gives CASLAYVGEAFF.

CDR3 nucleotides: TGTGCCAGCAGAGTTAACAGGGAAGAGACCCAGTACTTC. Translated, it gives CASRVNREETQYF. The V gene is TRBV6-1, the J gene TRBJ2-5; TRBD1 is a possible D gene (6 bases). The CDR3 covers 13 residues. Germline V gene sequence: CDR1 MNHNS, CDR2 SASEGT. V shed 6 bases and J shed 3 bases, with 11 bases lying between them.